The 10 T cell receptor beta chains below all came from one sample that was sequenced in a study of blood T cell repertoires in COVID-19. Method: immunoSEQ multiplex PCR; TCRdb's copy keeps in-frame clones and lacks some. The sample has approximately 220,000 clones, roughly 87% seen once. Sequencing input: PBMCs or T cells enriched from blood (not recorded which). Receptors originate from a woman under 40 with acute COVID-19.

In DNA, the CDR3 is TGTGCCAGCAGCTTAAATCCTCAAGAGACCCAGTACTTC. Translation: CASSLNPQETQYF. This chain joins TRBV7-9 and TRBJ2-5; D not resolved. Per germline, CDR1 SEHNR and CDR2 FQNEAQ (reference sequence). V gave up 2 bases and J gave up 2 bases, with 6 bases separating them. This CDR3 spans 13 amino acids. The complete variable domain, with remaining parts taken from reference TRBV7-9 and TRBJ2-5, reads DTGVSQNPRHKITKRGQNVTFRCDPISEHNRLYWYRQTLGQGPEFLTYFQNEAQLEKSRLLSDRFSAERPKGSFSTLEIQRTEQGDSAMYLCASSLNPQETQYFGPGTRLLVL.

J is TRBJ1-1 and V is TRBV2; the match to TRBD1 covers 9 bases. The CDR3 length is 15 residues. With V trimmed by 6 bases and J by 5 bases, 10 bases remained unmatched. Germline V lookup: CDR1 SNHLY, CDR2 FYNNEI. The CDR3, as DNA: TGTGCCAGCAGGGGGACAGGGAGTGTGGAGACTGAAGCTTTCTTT. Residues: CASRGTGSVETEAFF.

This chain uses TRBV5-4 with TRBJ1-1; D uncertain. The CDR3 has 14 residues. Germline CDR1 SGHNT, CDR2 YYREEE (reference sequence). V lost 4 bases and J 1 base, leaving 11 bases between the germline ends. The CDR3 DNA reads TGTGCCAGCAGCCACGACACTGAGAACACTGAAGCTTTCTTT. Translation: CASSHDTENTEAFF.

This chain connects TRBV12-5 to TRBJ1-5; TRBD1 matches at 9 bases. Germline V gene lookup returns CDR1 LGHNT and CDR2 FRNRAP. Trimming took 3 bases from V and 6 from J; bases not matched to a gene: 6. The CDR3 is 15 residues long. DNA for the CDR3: TGTGCTAGTGGTTTCCTGGACAGGGGCGGTCAGCCCCAGCATTTT. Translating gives CASGFLDRGGQPQHF.

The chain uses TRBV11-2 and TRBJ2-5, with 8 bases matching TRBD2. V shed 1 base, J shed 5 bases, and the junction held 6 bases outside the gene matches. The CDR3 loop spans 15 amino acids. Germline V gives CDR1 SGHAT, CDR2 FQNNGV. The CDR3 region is CASSLGGTRIETQYF. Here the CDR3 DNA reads TGTGCCAGCAGCTTAGGCGGGACTAGAATTGAGACCCAGTACTTC.

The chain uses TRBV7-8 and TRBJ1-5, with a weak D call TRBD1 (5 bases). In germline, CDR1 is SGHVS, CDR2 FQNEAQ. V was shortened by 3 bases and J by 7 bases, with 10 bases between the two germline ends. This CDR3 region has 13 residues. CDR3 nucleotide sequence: TGTGCCAGCAGCTTCAGGGTAGACCAGCCCCAGCATTTT. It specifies CASSFRVDQPQHF.

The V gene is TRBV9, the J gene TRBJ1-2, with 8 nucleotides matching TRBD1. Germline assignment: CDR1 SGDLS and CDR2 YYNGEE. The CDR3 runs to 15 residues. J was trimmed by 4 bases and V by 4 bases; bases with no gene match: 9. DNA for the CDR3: TGTGCCAGCAGCCCGACAGGGGCGGCTTTCTATGGCTACACCTTC. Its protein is CASSPTGAAFYGYTF.

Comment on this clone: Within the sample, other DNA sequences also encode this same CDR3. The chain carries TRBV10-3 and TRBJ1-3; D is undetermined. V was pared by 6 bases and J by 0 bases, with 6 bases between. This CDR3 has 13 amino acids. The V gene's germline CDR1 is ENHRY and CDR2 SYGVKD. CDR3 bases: TGTGCCATCAGGTCCTCCTCTGGAAACACCATATATTTT. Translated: CAIRSSSGNTIYF.

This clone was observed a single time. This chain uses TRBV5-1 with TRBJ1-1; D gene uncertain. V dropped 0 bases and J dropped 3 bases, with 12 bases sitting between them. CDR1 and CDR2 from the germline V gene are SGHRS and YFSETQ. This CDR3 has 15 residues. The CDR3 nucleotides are TGCGCCAGCAGCTTGGTCGGGGTCGGGGACACTGAAGCTTTCTTT. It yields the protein CASSLVGVGDTEAFF. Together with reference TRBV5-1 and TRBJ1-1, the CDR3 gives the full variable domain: KAGVTQTPRYLIKTRGQQVTLSCSPISGHRSVSWYQQTPGQGLQFLFEYFSETQRNKGNFPGRFSGRQFSNSRSEMNVSTLELGDSALYLCASSLVGVGDTEAFFGQGTRLTVV.

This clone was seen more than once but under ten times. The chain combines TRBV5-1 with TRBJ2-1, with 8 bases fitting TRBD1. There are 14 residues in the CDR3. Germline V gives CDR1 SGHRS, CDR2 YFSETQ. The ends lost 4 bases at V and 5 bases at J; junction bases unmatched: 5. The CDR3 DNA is TGCGCCAGCAGCCTGGGACAGGATGACAATGAGCAGTTCTTC. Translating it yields CASSLGQDDNEQFF.